This T cell receptor (beta chain) comes out of a study of CD8 T cells in ankylosing spondylitis. General study results and limits: Several highly homologous variants made up a TCR beta motif, and this motif appeared characteristic of ankylosing spondylitis blood.

Deletions cut 2 bases from V and 1 base from J, with 10 bases between. From germline, CDR1 is DFQATT and CDR2 SNEGSKA (reference sequence). The CDR3 has 14 amino acids. This clonotype has only a few counts. What it binds is unknown. 5'-RACE, quantitative and with molecular barcodes, yielded the TCR beta libraries. MiXCR, applied by TCRdb to the 5' RACE reads, yields one record per CDR3 protein. The repertoire has roughly 470,000 distinct CDR3 sequences, about 25% of them found once; the top ten carry roughly 0.9%. The rearrangement uses TRBV20-1 and TRBJ2-3; possibly TRBD2 for D (6 bases). This TCR came from a male donor with ankylosing spondylitis. What was sequenced was blood, either unsorted or a sorted T cell fraction (not recorded which). The CDR3 protein is CSARLSGRTDTQYF. Written as DNA, the CDR3 is TGCAGTGCTAGACTTAGCGGCCGCACAGATACGCAGTATTTT.